A single sample gave rise to the 10 T cell receptor beta chains below, sequenced in a study of blood T cell repertoires in COVID-19. This table comes from immunoSEQ multiplex PCR, and its TCRdb copy is limited to in-frame clones, with some not included. Among about 200,000 clones listed, about 85% were seen once. Sequencing was performed on peripheral blood. These receptors were collected from a woman aged 50 to 65 with COVID-19, enrolled during active disease.

The chain employs TRBV25-1 and TRBJ2-1; no reliable D call. Looked up from germline, CDR1 is MGHDK and CDR2 is SYGVNS. Trimming stripped 8 bases from V and 3 bases from J, with 8 bases between. The CDR3 is made up of 12 amino acids. This chain's CDR3 is CASGRGYNEQFF. The CDR3 DNA is TGTGCCAGCGGCAGAGGCTACAATGAGCAGTTCTTC.

The chain links TRBV5-1 to TRBJ1-1; D possibly corresponds to TRBD1 (6 bases). Trimming shortened V by 4 bases and J by 3 bases, and 10 bases separated the two germline ends. This CDR3 has 13 residues. Germline V gene sequence: CDR1 SGHRS, CDR2 YFSETQ. This CDR3 is CASSPRTDTEAFF. The CDR3 nucleotides are TGCGCCAGCAGCCCCCGGACAGACACTGAAGCTTTCTTT.

Here the CDR3 reads CASSVAVIRDGGYTF. CDR3 DNA: TGTGCCAGCAGCGTAGCTGTCATTCGGGATGGGGGCTACACCTTC. This sequence joins TRBV9 and TRBJ1-2; no reliable D call. This CDR3 has 15 residues. The V and J ends lost 0 bases and 8 bases respectively, with 17 bases between them. Germline-derived CDR1 and CDR2 are SGDLS and YYNGEE.

The genes are TRBV3-1 (or the pseudogene TRBV3-2) and TRBJ1-4; the D is unclear. Germline V CDR1 and CDR2: LGHDT, YNNKEL (reference sequence). This CDR3 is 17 amino acids long. Trimming pared 0 bases from V and 8 bases from J, leaving 19 bases between. The CDR3 spells CASSQDNRGKGGEKLFF. Written as DNA, the CDR3 is TGTGCCAGCAGCCAAGATAACAGAGGGAAAGGAGGGGAAAAACTGTTTTTT.

The chain recombines TRBV5-1 with TRBJ1-6; D is possibly TRBD1 (5 bases). The CDR3 covers 15 residues. The V and J ends lost 4 bases and 7 bases respectively, with 15 bases between them. Germline V gene lookup returns CDR1 SGHRS and CDR2 YFSETQ. The CDR3 is CASSVSQRTNSPLHF. CDR3 in DNA: TGCGCCAGCAGCGTCTCACAGAGGACAAATTCACCCCTCCACTTT.

The CDR3 region is CAFGGYTGELFF. The CDR3 nucleotides read TGTGCCTTCGGGGGGTACACCGGGGAGCTGTTTTTT. The chain has TRBV30 and TRBJ2-2; 7 bases map to TRBD2. The CDR3 has 12 residues. Germline V gene sequence: CDR1 GTSNPN, CDR2 SVGIG (reference sequence). The junction had 2 bases not matched to a gene; V was cut back by 7 bases and J by 3 bases.

This clone showed up just a few times. Other DNA sequences within the sample encode an identical CDR3. The chain has TRBV6-6 and TRBJ1-1; no firm D call. V lost 5 bases and J lost 8, with 9 bases in between. The germline V gene encodes CDR1 MNHNY and CDR2 SVGAGI (reference sequence). CDR3 size: 11 residues. The CDR3, as DNA: TGTGCCAGCAGTCCGCGGGGAGAAGCTTTCTTT. This encodes CASSPRGEAFF.

The J gene is TRBJ2-2, the V gene TRBV19, with 7 positions matching TRBD1. The CDR3 totals 15 residues. Germline lookup yields CDR1 LNHDA and CDR2 SQIVND (reference sequence). Unmatched junction bases numbered 7, after V lost 5 bases and J lost 4 bases. The CDR3 region has the DNA TGTGCCAGTAGTTTCCGGACAGGTCCCACCGGGGAGCTGTTTTTT. Protein sequence: CASSFRTGPTGELFF. Looking up the rest from reference TRBV19 and TRBJ2-2 gives the full variable domain: DGGITQSPKYLFRKEGQNVTLSCEQNLNHDAMYWYRQDPGQGLRLIYYSQIVNDFQKGDIAEGYSVSREKKESFPLTVTSAQKNPTAFYLCASSFRTGPTGELFFGEGSRLTVL.

V gene TRBV6-5 combines with J gene TRBJ1-1, with D unclear. V dropped 7 bases and J dropped 7 bases, with 16 bases sitting between them. The CDR3 covers 13 residues. The V gene's germline CDR1 is MNHEY and CDR2 SVGAGI. CDR3 bases: TGTGCCAGCACCCTTGGGAGGGCAGGTGAAGCTTTCTTT. It codes for CASTLGRAGEAFF.

This chain joins TRBV6-6 and TRBJ1-5; weak D call: TRBD1 (6 bases). Germline V lookup: CDR1 MNHNY, CDR2 SVGAGI (reference sequence). Trimming took 2 bases from V and 2 from J, leaving 13 bases between them. This CDR3 has 16 amino acids. The CDR3 is CASSYKGGVGNQPQHF. The CDR3 bases are TGTGCCAGCAGTTACAAAGGGGGGGTGGGCAATCAGCCCCAGCATTTT.